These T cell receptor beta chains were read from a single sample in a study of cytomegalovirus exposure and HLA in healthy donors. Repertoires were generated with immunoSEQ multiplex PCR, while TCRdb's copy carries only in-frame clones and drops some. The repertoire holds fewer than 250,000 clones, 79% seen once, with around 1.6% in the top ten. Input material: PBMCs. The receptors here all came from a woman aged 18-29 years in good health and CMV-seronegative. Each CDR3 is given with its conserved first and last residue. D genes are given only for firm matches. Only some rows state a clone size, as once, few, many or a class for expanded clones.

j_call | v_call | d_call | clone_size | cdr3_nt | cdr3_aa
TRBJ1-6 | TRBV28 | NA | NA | TGTGCCAGCAGATCCGGTTTGAATTCACCCCTCCACTTT | CASRSGLNSPLHF
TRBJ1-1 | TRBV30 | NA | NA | TGTGCCTGGAACCGGGGGGCGGTTGGCACTGAAGCTTTCTTT | CAWNRGAVGTEAFF
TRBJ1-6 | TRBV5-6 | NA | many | TGTGCCAGCAGCTTGAGACAGAGCTCCTATAATTCACCCCTCCACTTT | CASSLRQSSYNSPLHF
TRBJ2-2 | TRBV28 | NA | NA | TGTGCCAGCAGTTTAGGAGGGGACTCGAACACCGGGGAGCTGTTTTTT | CASSLGGDSNTGELFF
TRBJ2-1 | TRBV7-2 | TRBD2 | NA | TGTGCCAGCAGCCCAAGTCTAGCGGCCTACAATGAGCAGTTCTTC | CASSPSLAAYNEQFF
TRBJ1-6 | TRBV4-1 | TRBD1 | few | TGCGCCAGCAGTCTAACTCGACAGGGGGCCAGGTCACCCCTCCACTTT | CASSLTRQGARSPLHF
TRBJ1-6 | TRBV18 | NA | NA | TGTGCCAGCTCACCTACAGGGAGAACGGATTCACCCCTCCACTTT | CASSPTGRTDSPLHF
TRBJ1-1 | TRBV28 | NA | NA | TGTGCCAGCTCATTCCCAGGGTTTTCGAACACTGAAGCTTTCTTT | CASSFPGFSNTEAFF
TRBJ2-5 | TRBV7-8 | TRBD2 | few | TGTGCCAGCAGCTCTGGGTCAGCGGGAGGAGTTAGAGAGACCCAGTACTTC | CASSSGSAGGVRETQYF
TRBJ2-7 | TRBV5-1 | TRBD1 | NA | TGCGCCAGCAGCTTGGGGGGACAGGCCTACGAGCAGTACTTC | CASSLGGQAYEQYF
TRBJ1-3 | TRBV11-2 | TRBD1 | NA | TGTGCCAGCAGCGACAGGGGGCTCTCTGGAAACACCATATATTTT | CASSDRGLSGNTIYF
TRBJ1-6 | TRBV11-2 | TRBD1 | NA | TGTGCCAGCAGCTTTACAGGGGTTTCGGGTAATTCACCCCTCCACTTT | CASSFTGVSGNSPLHF
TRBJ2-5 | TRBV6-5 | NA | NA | TGTGCCAGCAGTTACGCCGGTCTCGAATTAGAGACCCAGTACTTC | CASSYAGLELETQYF
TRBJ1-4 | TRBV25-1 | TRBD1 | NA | TGTGCCAGCAGTGGGGGGGACAGACGAAATGAAAAACTGTTTTTT | CASSGGDRRNEKLFF
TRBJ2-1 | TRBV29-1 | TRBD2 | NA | TGCAGCGTTGGTGTAGGCGGGGGGGACTACAATGAGCAGTTCTTC | CSVGVGGGDYNEQFF
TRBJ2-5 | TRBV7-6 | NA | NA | TGTGCCAGCCGCCCCGAGGTGGGCCAAGAGACCCAGTACTTC | CASRPEVGQETQYF
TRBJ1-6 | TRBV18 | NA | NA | TGTGCCAGCTCACCAGGAGACAGTAATTCACCCCTCCACTTT | CASSPGDSNSPLHF
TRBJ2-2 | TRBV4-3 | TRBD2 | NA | TGCGCCAGCAGCCAAGCGGCGGGGGCCGGGGAGCTGTTTTTT | CASSQAAGAGELFF
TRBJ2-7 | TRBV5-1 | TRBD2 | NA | TGCGCCAGCAGCTTTAGCGGGAGGGAAAACGAGCAGTACTTC | CASSFSGRENEQYF
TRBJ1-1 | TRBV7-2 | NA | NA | TGTGCCAGCAGCTTAGCTGGCCAGGCCCAAGCTTTCTTT | CASSLAGQAQAFF
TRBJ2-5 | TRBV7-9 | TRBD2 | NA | TGTGCCAGCAGCCCCCGGGGTAGCGGGGGTAAAGAGACCCAGTACTTC | CASSPRGSGGKETQYF
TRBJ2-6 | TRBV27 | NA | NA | TGTGCCAGCAGTTTATTCTGGCGGGACTCTGGGGCCAACGTCCTGACTTTC | CASSLFWRDSGANVLTF
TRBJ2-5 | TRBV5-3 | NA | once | TGTGCCAGAAGCTTGGAAACAGGAAATGGAGAGACCCAGTACTTC | CARSLETGNGETQYF
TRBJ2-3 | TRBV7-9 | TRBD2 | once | TGTGCCAGCAGCTCTCGACTAGCGGGAGCAGATACGCAGTATTTT | CASSSRLAGADTQYF
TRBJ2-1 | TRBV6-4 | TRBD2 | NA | TGTGCCAGCAGTGGGTTAGCGGGAGAAGGAAATGAGCAGTTCTTC | CASSGLAGEGNEQFF
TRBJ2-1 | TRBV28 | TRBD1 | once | TGTGCCAGCAGCTACGGACAGGGGGCCTACAATGAGCAGTTCTTC | CASSYGQGAYNEQFF
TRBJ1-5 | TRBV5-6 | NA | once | TGTGCCAGCAGCTTGGCTACAGGGAATCAGCCCCAGCATTTT | CASSLATGNQPQHF
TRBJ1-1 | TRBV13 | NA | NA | TGTGCCAGCAGCTTAGGAGGGGACACTGAAGCTTTCTTT | CASSLGGDTEAFF
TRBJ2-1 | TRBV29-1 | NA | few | TGCAGCGCTGGACAGGGACTAACCTACAATGAGCAGTTCTTC | CSAGQGLTYNEQFF
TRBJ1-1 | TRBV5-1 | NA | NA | TGCGCCAGCACCTTCTCCGAGCAGGGAGGGACTGAAGCTTTCTTT | CASTFSEQGGTEAFF
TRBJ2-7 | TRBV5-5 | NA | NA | TGTGCCAGCAGCTTGGTGCGGGTCTCCTACGAGCAGTACTTC | CASSLVRVSYEQYF
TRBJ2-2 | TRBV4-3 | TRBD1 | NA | TGCGCCAGCAGCCAAGATTGGGGGGGACAGGGAAACACCGGGGAGCTGTTTTTT | CASSQDWGGQGNTGELFF
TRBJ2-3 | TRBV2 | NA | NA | TGTGCCAGCAGCGGCAGGGGAACAGATACGCAGTATTTT | CASSGRGTDTQYF
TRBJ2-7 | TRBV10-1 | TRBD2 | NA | TGCGCCAGCAGTGAGACCGGACTAGCGGGGCCCCCCGAGCAGTACTTC | CASSETGLAGPPEQYF